This is a list of T cell receptor beta chains from one sample in a study of T cell clonotyping in hematopoietic cell transplantation. Clones were sequenced by immunoSEQ multiplex PCR, and TCRdb holds only the in-frame ones, with some missing. The table records roughly 9,300 clones, roughly nine tenths of them present only once. The sample consisted of PBMCs, taken 180 days after allogeneic stem cell transplant. The receptors derive from a human patient who had an allogeneic stem cell transplant, so the T cells may come from the graft donor. The donor label of this sample is uncertain. Some clones in this sample may be carry-over from other donors' samples. Each CDR3 is given with its conserved first and last residue. Fields, in order: V gene, clone size, D gene, CDR3 length, CDR3 protein. The D gene is left open where the match is weak. Clone size is given for some rows only: seen once, a few or many times, or a class if the clone is expanded.

v_call: TRBV25-1; clone_size: once; d_call: .; cdr3_length: 15; cdr3_aa: CASSELAGTNEKLFF
v_call: TRBV4-2; clone_size: .; d_call: .; cdr3_length: 17; cdr3_aa: CASSQEDTRSYNSPLHF
v_call: TRBV7-2; clone_size: .; d_call: TRBD1; cdr3_length: 15; cdr3_aa: CASSTYRGGNSPLHF
v_call: TRBV19; clone_size: .; d_call: TRBD1; cdr3_length: 14; cdr3_aa: CASSGQGGNQPQHF
v_call: TRBV7-2; clone_size: .; d_call: .; cdr3_length: 15; cdr3_aa: CASSQEHRANYEQYF
v_call: TRBV28; clone_size: .; d_call: .; cdr3_length: 13; cdr3_aa: CASSLQMNTEAFF
v_call: TRBV7-9; clone_size: .; d_call: .; cdr3_length: 15; cdr3_aa: CASSLGPVGYTEAFF
v_call: TRBV6-5; clone_size: .; d_call: .; cdr3_length: 15; cdr3_aa: CASSPRPRGYHEQYF
v_call: TRBV11-2; clone_size: few; d_call: .; cdr3_length: 14; cdr3_aa: CASSRAGLNSPLHF
v_call: TRBV29-1; clone_size: .; d_call: .; cdr3_length: 10; cdr3_aa: CSVGGNEQFF
v_call: TRBV27; clone_size: .; d_call: TRBD1; cdr3_length: 14; cdr3_aa: CASSAWDSPGSYTF
v_call: TRBV7-7; clone_size: .; d_call: TRBD2; cdr3_length: 13; cdr3_aa: CAAGDPGTGELFF
v_call: TRBV5-1; clone_size: .; d_call: .; cdr3_length: 13; cdr3_aa: CASSLAPLYGYTF
v_call: TRBV28; clone_size: .; d_call: .; cdr3_length: 13; cdr3_aa: CASSLQGGNTIYF
v_call: TRBV6-1; clone_size: .; d_call: .; cdr3_length: 14; cdr3_aa: CASSVGRINQPQHF
v_call: TRBV9; clone_size: .; d_call: .; cdr3_length: 11; cdr3_aa: CASSVEGELFF
v_call: TRBV7-8; clone_size: .; d_call: .; cdr3_length: 14; cdr3_aa: CASSPYLGQETQYF
v_call: TRBV29-1; clone_size: .; d_call: TRBD2; cdr3_length: 16; cdr3_aa: CSVEYTGGPSYNEQFF
v_call: TRBV13; clone_size: .; d_call: .; cdr3_length: 12; cdr3_aa: CASSSNSYEQYF
v_call: TRBV4-3; clone_size: .; d_call: .; cdr3_length: 16; cdr3_aa: CASSQDLLGSVLRAFF
v_call: TRBV6-5; clone_size: .; d_call: TRBD1; cdr3_length: 15; cdr3_aa: CASSTDRGHYNEQFF
v_call: TRBV28; clone_size: .; d_call: .; cdr3_length: 15; cdr3_aa: CASSLGPGVFYEQYF
v_call: TRBV7-6; clone_size: .; d_call: TRBD2; cdr3_length: 15; cdr3_aa: CASSLLRAGGDTQYF
v_call: TRBV29-1; clone_size: .; d_call: .; cdr3_length: 14; cdr3_aa: CSVEGGQGRNEAFF
v_call: TRBV7-9; clone_size: .; d_call: .; cdr3_length: 12; cdr3_aa: CASSFREETQYF
v_call: TRBV7-9; clone_size: .; d_call: TRBD1; cdr3_length: 16; cdr3_aa: CASTLDGTGENTEAFF
v_call: TRBV5-3; clone_size: .; d_call: .; cdr3_length: 13; cdr3_aa: CASSVDSRYEQYF
v_call: TRBV28; clone_size: .; d_call: .; cdr3_length: 13; cdr3_aa: CASSFQGSYEQYF
v_call: TRBV4-3; clone_size: few; d_call: .; cdr3_length: 13; cdr3_aa: CASSGQINQPQHF
v_call: TRBV5-1; clone_size: .; d_call: .; cdr3_length: 16; cdr3_aa: CASSLAPGSGTGELFF
v_call: TRBV14; clone_size: .; d_call: .; cdr3_length: 15; cdr3_aa: CASSQAAGLNTEAFF
v_call: TRBV7-8; clone_size: .; d_call: .; cdr3_length: 12; cdr3_aa: CASSLVGPTTFF
v_call: TRBV4-1; clone_size: .; d_call: .; cdr3_length: 17; cdr3_aa: CASSQDLSGSSQNIQYF
v_call: TRBV14; clone_size: .; d_call: .; cdr3_length: 13; cdr3_aa: CASSLGLRETQYF
v_call: TRBV4-1; clone_size: .; d_call: .; cdr3_length: 17; cdr3_aa: CASSQFAQGFNAGELFF
v_call: TRBV5-4; clone_size: .; d_call: .; cdr3_length: 15; cdr3_aa: CASSVQATYNSPLHF
v_call: TRBV11-2; clone_size: once; d_call: .; cdr3_length: 13; cdr3_aa: CASSLLFGETQYF
v_call: TRBV6-6; clone_size: .; d_call: .; cdr3_length: 12; cdr3_aa: CASSSPFGEQYF
v_call: TRBV5-1; clone_size: .; d_call: TRBD2; cdr3_length: 18; cdr3_aa: CASSLVTSGGAGPDTQYF
v_call: TRBV6-4; clone_size: .; d_call: .; cdr3_length: 14; cdr3_aa: CASSDITRHYGYTF
v_call: TRBV11-2; clone_size: .; d_call: .; cdr3_length: 17; cdr3_aa: CASSTGRGARVISPLHF
v_call: TRBV9; clone_size: .; d_call: .; cdr3_length: 16; cdr3_aa: CASSPEAAGVNYGYTF
v_call: TRBV9; clone_size: .; d_call: .; cdr3_length: 14; cdr3_aa: CASSVEDGMDIQYF